These 27 T cell receptor beta chains share one sample of origin, sequenced in a study of T cells after posttransplantation cyclophosphamide. Busulfan-fludarabine conditioning, marrow transplant, and cyclophosphamide on days +3 and +4 were administered. Only in-frame clones appear in the TCRdb table, and some are missing; sequencing was by immunoSEQ multiplex PCR. In total the sample includes over 15,000 clones, none of them seen once. The sample here was PBMCs, taken after allogeneic stem cell transplant with posttransplant cyclophosphamide. The receptors were sampled from a female patient aged 30 to 40 who received an allogeneic stem cell transplant from a related donor, was CMV-positive, and had no GVHD. Some T cells may have come from the graft donor.

At least ten counts were recorded for this clone. CDR3 nucleotides: TGCGCCAGCAGCTACTTAGCGGGGGGCACAGATACGCAGTATTTT. It codes for CASSYLAGGTDTQYF. This rearrangement joins TRBV5-1 to TRBJ2-3; 9 nucleotides line up with TRBD2. J was trimmed by 1 base and V by 3 bases; bases with no gene match: 3. Germline V gives CDR1 SGHRS, CDR2 YFSETQ. The CDR3 is made up of 15 amino acids.

This clone was picked up many times. CDR3 in amino acids: CASSFEGDTQYF. The CDR3 coding sequence is TGTGCCAGCAGTTTTGAGGGAGATACGCAGTATTTT. The chain links TRBV27 to TRBJ2-3, with TRBD2 as a possible D gene (5 bases). Trimming took off 3 bases at V and 5 bases at J, with 6 bases between the two ends. Germline V gives CDR1 MNHEY, CDR2 SMNVEV (reference sequence). The CDR3 spans 12 residues.

The chain recombines TRBV6-6 with TRBJ1-1; D gene uncertain. This CDR3 has 12 residues. Germline CDR1 MNHNY, CDR2 SVGAGI (reference sequence). The V end was cut by 6 bases, the J end by 5 bases, with 10 bases between. CDR3 nucleotide sequence: TGTGCCAGCAGCAGACTAGGGACTGAAGCTTTCTTT. The encoded protein is CASSRLGTEAFF.

This clone was found many times. This chain uses TRBV30 with TRBJ1-4, with D unresolved. The CDR3 is 13 amino acids. CDR1 is GTSNPN, CDR2 SVGIG, per germline (reference sequence). V lost 1 base, J lost 5 bases, and 8 bases lay in between. The CDR3, as DNA: TGTGCCTGGAGTGATCGGTTAAATGAAAAACTGTTTTTT. As protein: CAWSDRLNEKLFF.

Many counts were recorded for this clone. This chain connects TRBV5-5 to TRBJ1-3, with TRBD1 as a possible D gene (6 bases). V was trimmed by 1 base and J by 4 bases, leaving 21 bases between them. This CDR3 has 18 amino acids. The germline CDR1 and CDR2 sequences are SGHKS and YYEKEE (reference sequence). The CDR3 nucleotides are TGTGCCAGCAGCTTGTCAGGGGTCAGGGGAAGAAGAGGAAACACCATATATTTT. Amino acids: CASSLSGVRGRRGNTIYF.

This clone has at least ten counts. The rearrangement uses TRBV11-2 and TRBJ2-3; D gene ambiguous. Germline-derived CDR1 and CDR2 are SGHAT and FQNNGV. V was cut by 5 bases and J by 6 bases, with 9 bases left in between. The CDR3 sequence is 12 residues long. This CDR3 reads CASSPARDTQYF. CDR3 bases: TGTGCCAGCAGCCCGGCTAGGGATACGCAGTATTTT.

Ten or more counts support this clone. CDR3: CASSPTDREIPYEQYF. As DNA, the CDR3 is TGTGCCAGCAGTCCCACGGACAGGGAAATACCCTACGAGCAGTACTTC. This chain connects TRBV27 to TRBJ2-7; 8 nucleotides match TRBD1. Looked up from germline, CDR1 is MNHEY and CDR2 is SMNVEV (reference sequence). V lost 5 bases, J lost 2 bases, and 11 bases stayed unmatched. The CDR3 contains 16 residues.

Ten or more counts support this clone. The chain couples TRBV6-1 to TRBJ2-3; D is possibly TRBD1 (6 bases). Germline V gives CDR1 MNHNS, CDR2 SASEGT. The CDR3 is 14 residues long. V was clipped by 3 bases and J by 5 bases, with 12 bases between them. The CDR3 nucleotides are TGTGCCAGCAGTGAGGGGGCGCATTTAGATACGCAGTATTTT. Protein product: CASSEGAHLDTQYF.

This clone was counted ten times or more. The chain recombines TRBV10-3 with TRBJ2-3; 12 bases match TRBD1. The CDR3 runs 16 residues. Germline V CDR1 and CDR2: ENHRY, SYGVKD. Trimming took 4 bases from V and 8 from J; bases not matched to a gene: 10. The chain's CDR3 is CAISGPGQGAGGTQYF. CDR3 sequence (DNA): TGTGCCATCAGTGGACCGGGACAGGGGGCCGGTGGTACGCAGTATTTT.

This clone was observed at least ten times. V gene TRBV29-1 combines with J gene TRBJ2-5, with no clear D. The V end lost 6 bases, the J end lost 3 bases, and 11 bases lay between the germline ends. The germline V gene encodes CDR1 SQVTM and CDR2 ANQGSEA. This CDR3 spans 12 amino acids. CDR3 protein: CSVVFSEETQYF. The CDR3 DNA sequence: TGCAGCGTAGTCTTCTCGGAAGAGACCCAGTACTTC.

This clone was recorded at least ten times. The chain employs TRBV18 and TRBJ2-5; 8 positions agree with TRBD1. After removal of 5 bases from V and 4 bases from J, the junction contained 3 bases not matched to a gene. The CDR3 sequence is 13 residues long. The germline V gene encodes CDR1 KGHSH and CDR2 LQKENI. The CDR3 DNA sequence: TGTGCCAGCTCAACGGGACAGGCAGAGACCCAGTACTTC. This codes for CASSTGQAETQYF.

This clone was counted only a few times. The chain couples TRBV9 to TRBJ2-5, with 7 bases matching TRBD2. The CDR3 is 17 residues long. Germline loops: CDR1 SGDLS, CDR2 YYNGEE. V was pared by 0 bases and J by 0 bases, with 8 bases of the junction left unmatched. DNA for the CDR3: TGTGCCAGCAGCGTAGGGCTAGCGGTAATCTACCAAGAGACCCAGTACTTC. Encoded protein: CASSVGLAVIYQETQYF.

This clone was counted ten times or more. The V gene is TRBV10-1, the J gene TRBJ2-1; 9 positions agree with TRBD2. With V trimmed by 3 bases and J by 0 bases, 6 bases remained unmatched. Germline V CDR1 and CDR2: WNHNN, SYGVQD (reference sequence). The CDR3 runs 17 residues. The CDR3: CASSELAGTHSYNEQFF. CDR3 bases: TGCGCCAGCAGTGAACTAGCGGGTACCCACTCCTACAATGAGCAGTTCTTC.

In its sample, this clone was seen many times. This chain links TRBV6-5 with TRBJ1-3, with D possibly matching TRBD1 (6 bases). CDR1 is MNHEY, CDR2 SVGAGI, per germline. V gave up 7 bases and J gave up 2 bases, with 9 bases separating them. The CDR3 spans 13 residues. The DNA for the CDR3 is TGTGCCAGCAAATGGACAGCTGGAAACACCATATATTTT. Translation gives CASKWTAGNTIYF.

In this sample, this clone turned up many times. The V and J genes are TRBV30 and TRBJ2-7; no reliable D call. This CDR3 region has 12 residues. Trimming shortened V by 2 bases and J by 3 bases, and 8 bases separated the two germline ends. Germline lookup yields CDR1 GTSNPN and CDR2 SVGIG (reference sequence). The CDR3 bases are TGTGCCTGGAGTACCCAGATCTACGAGCAGTACTTC. Its translation: CAWSTQIYEQYF.

This clone was seen at least ten times. V and J are TRBV5-1 and TRBJ2-5, with 7 bases identical to TRBD1. The end of the DNA fits TRBJ2-7 better, so the J call may be wrong. This CDR3 contains 15 residues. Germline values: CDR1 SGHRS, CDR2 YFSETQ. The CDR3 spells CATSLGTGESYEQYF. CDR3 nucleotides: TGCGCCACCTCATTGGGTACAGGGGAATCCTACGAGCAGTACTTC.

This clone was counted ten times or more. The CDR3 is CASKFGSGQGFDYGYTF. The CDR3 nucleotides are TGTGCCAGCAAGTTCGGGTCGGGACAGGGATTTGACTATGGCTACACCTTC. The chain joins TRBV27 to TRBJ1-2, with TRBD1 identical over 9 bases. From germline, CDR1 is MNHEY and CDR2 SMNVEV (reference sequence). With V trimmed by 7 bases and J by 3 bases, 15 bases remained unmatched. The CDR3 sequence is 17 residues long.

This clone was counted ten times or more. This sequence joins TRBV5-1 and TRBJ2-5, with D unresolved. Germline CDR1 reads SGHRS; CDR2 reads YFSETQ. The CDR3 is 12 amino acids. The V and J ends lost 4 bases and 4 bases respectively, with 8 bases between them. The CDR3 loop is CASSDDSETQYF. CDR3 DNA: TGCGCCAGCAGCGACGACTCAGAGACCCAGTACTTC.

This clone was detected ten times or more. V and J are TRBV2 and TRBJ1-5; 10 bases line up with TRBD1. The CDR3 length is 15 residues. Germline lookup yields CDR1 SNHLY and CDR2 FYNNEI. V lost 6 bases and J lost 4; bases outside the gene matches: 6. CDR3 residues: CASRFDRGRNQPQHF. CDR3 nucleotide sequence: TGTGCCAGCAGGTTCGACAGGGGGCGAAATCAGCCCCAGCATTTT.

The sample holds many counts of this clone. The J gene is TRBJ2-4, the V gene TRBV6-5; 9 bases line up with TRBD1. Germline values: CDR1 MNHEY, CDR2 SVGAGI. V lost 6 bases to trimming and J lost 6 bases; unmatched junction nucleotides: 9. CDR3 length equals 15 residues. This CDR3 reads CASRPGQGGRNIQYF. In DNA form, the CDR3 reads TGTGCCAGCAGGCCGGGACAGGGCGGGAGAAACATTCAGTACTTC.

In its sample, this clone was seen many times. The gene calls are TRBV7-3 and TRBJ1-4; the D is unclear. This CDR3 spans 10 amino acids. Trimming took off 9 bases at V and 10 bases at J, with 9 bases between the two ends. Looked up from germline, CDR1 is SGHTA and CDR2 is FQGTGA. This CDR3 reads CARRERKLFF. DNA of the CDR3: TGTGCCAGACGTGAGCGAAAACTGTTTTTT.

This clone was seen many times. The gene calls are TRBV5-4 and TRBJ2-1; D possibly corresponds to TRBD2 (5 bases). CDR3 length: 12 amino acids. Trimming took 2 bases from V and 13 from J, leaving 13 bases between them. Germline V gene data show CDR1 as SGHNT and CDR2 as YYREEE (reference sequence). CDR3 residues: CASSFDFGVQFF. For the CDR3, the DNA is TGTGCCAGCAGCTTCGATTTCGGGGTTCAGTTCTTC.

This clone was seen at least ten times. The junction departs from germline at one end; a sequencing error may be responsible. V usage is TRBV7-9 and J usage is TRBJ1-5, with TRBD1 matching 8 bases. This CDR3 is 17 amino acids long. Germline assignment: CDR1 SEHNR and CDR2 FQNEAQ (reference sequence). CDR3 sequence reads: CASSSRSGTGSDQPQHF. CDR3 DNA sequence: TGTGCCAGCAGCTCCCGATCCGGGACAGGTAGCGATCAGCCCCAGCATTTT.

This clone was recorded at least ten times. The rearrangement uses TRBV28 and TRBJ2-7; 15 nucleotides match TRBD2. CDR1 is MDHEN and CDR2 is SYDVKM in the germline V gene. There are 19 residues in the CDR3. V lost 3 bases to trimming and J lost 3 bases; unmatched junction nucleotides: 12. The CDR3 reads CASSLAVGLAGGFFYEQYF. CDR3 DNA: TGTGCCAGCAGTTTGGCCGTAGGACTAGCGGGAGGGTTTTTCTACGAGCAGTACTTC. The full variable domain, rest sourced from reference TRBV28 and TRBJ2-7, is DVKVTQSSRYLVKRTGEKVFLECVQDMDHENMFWYRQDPGLGLRLIYFSYDVKMKEKGDIPEGYSVSREKKERFSLILESASTNQTSMYLCASSLAVGLAGGFFYEQYFGPGTRLTVT.

At least ten counts were recorded for this clone. The gene calls are TRBV5-1 and TRBJ2-7, with 8 bases that match TRBD2. V was clipped by 3 bases and J by 2 bases; unmatched bases: 7. This CDR3 comprises 15 residues. Germline V gene sequence: CDR1 SGHRS, CDR2 YFSETQ. CDR3 nucleotides: TGCGCCAGCAGCTCTATTAGCGGGGTCACCTACGAGCAGTACTTC. This encodes CASSSISGVTYEQYF.

This clone was found many times. This sequence joins TRBV5-6 and TRBJ2-5; TRBD1 might be the D (6 bases). The DNA matches TRBJ2-7 better at its end, which makes the J call doubtful. CDR3 length: 15 amino acids. The germline V gene has CDR1 SGHDT and CDR2 YYEEEE. Written as DNA, the CDR3 is TGTGCCAGCAGCTTGGATTTGTCGCAGGGGAACGAGCAGTACTTC. Protein product: CASSLDLSQGNEQYF.

This clone was detected ten times or more. The chain employs TRBV4-2 and TRBJ2-3, with a possible D match to TRBD1 (6 bases). CDR1 and CDR2 (germline): LGHNA, YNFKEQ. CDR3 length: 17 amino acids. V gave up 3 bases and J gave up 0 bases, with 16 bases separating them. CDR3 protein: CASSQGAYTYSTDTQYF. CDR3 sequence (DNA): TGTGCCAGCAGCCAGGGGGCCTACACCTATAGCACAGATACGCAGTATTTT.